These T cell receptor beta chains were read from a single sample in a study of Ad26.COV2.S vaccination and SARS-CoV-2 variants. Data came from immunoSEQ multiplex PCR; TCRdb stores just in-frame clones and leaves some out. This table has around 340,000 clones, around 90% appearing once. The sequencing used peripheral blood, collected in a trial of Ad26.COV2.S vaccine versus placebo. These receptors were collected from a person between 18 and 60 years old who received the Ad26.COV2.S COVID-19 vaccine or a placebo. The CDR3 runs from the conserved cysteine through the conserved F or W. D genes are given only for firm matches. Clone size appears in some rows only: once, few, many, or a class for an expanded clone.

V gene	clone size	J gene	D gene	CDR3 protein	CDR3 DNA
TRBV11-2	once	TRBJ1-1	TRBD1	CASSVRQGATEAFF	TGTGCCAGCAGCGTACGACAGGGGGCCACTGAAGCTTTCTTT
TRBV9	.	TRBJ1-1	.	CASSVELNTEAFF	TGTGCCAGCAGCGTTGAGTTGAACACTGAAGCTTTCTTT
TRBV9	.	TRBJ2-1	TRBD1	CASSVAPGGVDYNEQFF	TGTGCCAGCAGCGTAGCCCCAGGGGGCGTAGATTACAATGAGCAGTTCTTC
TRBV19	.	TRBJ1-2	TRBD1	CASSLGTGQLIYGYTF	TGTGCCAGTAGTCTGGGAACGGGACAGCTTATCTATGGCTACACCTTC
TRBV19	.	TRBJ2-5	.	CASSPWASPETQYF	TGTGCCAGTAGCCCGTGGGCTAGCCCGGAGACCCAGTACTTC
TRBV9	.	TRBJ1-4	.	CASSTQVTNEKLFF	TGTGCCAGCAGCACACAGGTCACGAATGAAAAACTGTTTTTT
TRBV29-1	.	TRBJ2-1	.	CSDRSSYNEQFF	TGCAGCGACAGAAGTTCCTACAATGAGCAGTTCTTC
TRBV27	once	TRBJ1-5	.	CASRGASNQPQHF	TGTGCCAGCAGGGGGGCAAGCAATCAGCCCCAGCATTTT
TRBV6-6	.	TRBJ2-3	.	CASITSGLLSRDTQYF	TGTGCCAGCATTACATCCGGGCTCCTCTCTAGAGATACGCAGTATTTT
TRBV15	.	TRBJ2-2	.	CATSRDVGGPPGELFF	TGTGCCACCAGCAGAGATGTCGGGGGTCCCCCCGGGGAGCTGTTTTTT
TRBV9	.	TRBJ1-1	.	CASSVVIGNTEAFF	TGTGCCAGCAGCGTAGTGATTGGGAACACTGAAGCTTTCTTT
TRBV3-1/TRBV3-2	.	TRBJ1-2	.	CASSQDGGVSYGYTF	TGTGCCAGCAGCCAAGACGGGGGGGTAAGCTATGGCTACACCTTC
TRBV7-2	.	TRBJ2-7	.	CASSIAYEQYF	TGTGCCAGCAGCATTGCATACGAGCAGTACTTC
TRBV7-8	once	TRBJ1-5	.	CASSPRQRLEPQHF	TGTGCCAGCAGCCCTAGACAGCGTTTGGAGCCCCAGCATTTT
TRBV5-5	.	TRBJ1-4	.	CASSFPRPNEKLFF	TGTGCCAGCAGCTTCCCCCGTCCTAATGAAAAACTGTTTTTT
TRBV28	.	TRBJ2-4	TRBD2	CASSLGDYSKNIQYF	TGTGCCAGCAGTCTTGGGGACTACTCCAAAAACATTCAGTACTTC
TRBV4-1	once	TRBJ1-3	.	CASSQESGRQYSGNTIYF	TGCGCCAGCAGCCAAGAATCAGGGCGACAGTACTCTGGAAACACCATATATTTT
TRBV28	.	TRBJ1-1	TRBD1	CASRSGGTLNTEAFF	TGTGCCAGCAGGTCAGGGGGAACCTTGAACACTGAAGCTTTCTTT
TRBV6-4	.	TRBJ2-3	.	CASSDAAESTDTQYF	TGTGCCAGCAGTGATGCGGCGGAAAGCACAGATACGCAGTATTTT
TRBV11-2	.	TRBJ2-6	TRBD1	CASTNQGGQATSGANVLTF	TGTGCCAGCACCAACCAGGGGGGACAGGCAACCTCTGGGGCCAACGTCCTGACTTTC
TRBV11-3	.	TRBJ2-7	TRBD1	CASSRGGAEQYF	TGTGCCAGCAGTCGAGGGGGCGCCGAGCAGTACTTC
TRBV19	.	TRBJ2-2	TRBD1	CAGKQGPGPAGELFF	TGTGCCGGTAAACAGGGGCCAGGTCCCGCCGGGGAGCTGTTTTTT
TRBV5-1	.	TRBJ2-7	TRBD1	CASNLGQGAYEQYF	TGCGCCAGCAACCTGGGCCAGGGGGCATACGAGCAGTACTTC
TRBV27	once	TRBJ2-1	TRBD2	CASSPRTSGGRSYNEQFF	TGTGCCAGCAGTCCCAGGACTAGCGGGGGCCGCTCCTACAATGAGCAGTTCTTC
TRBV6-6	.	TRBJ2-5	.	CASSYSTGARETQYF	TGTGCCAGCAGTTACTCGACGGGGGCCCGGGAGACCCAGTACTTC
TRBV10-3	.	TRBJ2-7	TRBD1	CATNRDRGYEQYF	TGTGCCACCAACCGGGACAGAGGTTACGAGCAGTACTTC
TRBV9	.	TRBJ2-2	TRBD1	CASSVGDRPTGELFF	TGTGCCAGCAGCGTAGGGGACAGACCCACCGGGGAGCTGTTTTTT
TRBV30	.	TRBJ1-3	.	CAWSVEKTFGNTIYF	TGTGCCTGGAGTGTAGAGAAAACCTTCGGAAACACCATATATTTT
TRBV19	.	TRBJ1-1	.	CASTSPARANTEAFF	TGTGCCAGTACCTCCCCTGCCCGGGCGAACACTGAAGCTTTCTTT
TRBV7-2	.	TRBJ2-5	.	CASSLVEWRAETQYF	TGTGCCAGCAGCTTAGTTGAATGGAGGGCAGAGACCCAGTACTTC